A single sample is the source of the 23 T cell receptor beta chains below, sequenced in a study of blood T cell repertoires in COVID-19. Only in-frame clones appear in the TCRdb table, and some are missing; sequencing was by immunoSEQ multiplex PCR. Of about 160,000 clones listed, about 87% are singletons. Sample: peripheral blood. The receptors stem from a woman in her fifties or sixties who had recovered from COVID-19.

J is TRBJ2-1 and V is TRBV18, with TRBD1 identical over 7 bases. Germline V CDR1 and CDR2: KGHSH, LQKENI. V was pared by 3 bases and J by 7 bases, with 6 bases of the junction left unmatched. This CDR3 contains 14 residues. DNA for the CDR3: TGTGCCAGCTCACCTCGGACAGGTACGAATGAGCAGTTCTTC. Its translation: CASSPRTGTNEQFF.

This sequence joins TRBV24-1 and TRBJ2-1; 9 nucleotides line up with TRBD2. Germline CDR1 is KGHDR and CDR2 is SFDVKD. CDR3 length: 15 amino acids. The V gene end was trimmed by 9 bases and the J gene end by 5 bases; junction bases not matched to a gene: 10. The CDR3: CATSSLAGANNEQFF. DNA of the CDR3: TGTGCCACCTCTTCTTTAGCGGGGGCTAACAATGAGCAGTTCTTC.

V is TRBV4-2 and J is TRBJ2-7; 9 bases align to TRBD2. V gave up 0 bases and J gave up 0 bases; unmatched junction bases: 6. The CDR3 runs to 17 residues. CDR1 is LGHNA and CDR2 is YNFKEQ in the germline V gene. DNA of the CDR3: TGTGCCAGCAGCCAAGATGGTGCTAGCGGGGACTCCTACGAGCAGTACTTC. It translates to CASSQDGASGDSYEQYF.

This sequence joins TRBV4-3 and TRBJ2-5; possibly TRBD1 for D (5 bases). This CDR3 is 15 amino acids long. V was pared by 0 bases and J by 3 bases, with 11 bases between. CDR1 is LGHNA, CDR2 YSLEER, per germline. CDR3 in DNA: TGCGCCAGCAGCCAAGAATGGGCAGGGAAAGAGACCCAGTACTTC. Its protein product is CASSQEWAGKETQYF.

The chain joins TRBV24-1 to TRBJ2-3; TRBD2 might be the D (6 bases). The V and J ends lost 5 bases and 6 bases respectively, with 11 bases between them. The CDR3 consists of 13 residues. CDR1 KGHDR and CDR2 SFDVKD come from the germline V gene. The CDR3 DNA follows: TGTGCCACCAGTGGGGGCGGGGCGGATACGCAGTATTTT. Its translation: CATSGGGADTQYF.

This clone occurred once. The chain has TRBV5-6 and TRBJ2-3, with 16 positions matching TRBD2. Per the germline V gene, CDR1 is SGHDT and CDR2 is YYEEEE. The CDR3 extends over 17 amino acids. V trimming: 0 bases; J trimming: 8 bases; junction bases outside the gene matches: 6. In nucleotides, the CDR3 is TGTGCCAGCAGCTTGGCCCCGGGACTAGCGGGGGGGGGTACGCAGTATTTT. Residues: CASSLAPGLAGGGTQYF.

The chain links TRBV3-1 (or the pseudogene TRBV3-2) to TRBJ1-1, with D possibly matching TRBD1 (6 bases). The germline V gene has CDR1 LGHDT and CDR2 YNNKEL (reference sequence). There are 16 residues in the CDR3. The V end was cut by 2 bases, the J end by 5 bases, with 18 bases between. The CDR3 nucleotides read TGTGCCAGCAGCCAATCGCTAGGGGCAGGGGTGACTGAAGCTTTCTTT. Translated: CASSQSLGAGVTEAFF.

This clone was picked up a small number of times. The chain recombines TRBV10-3 with TRBJ1-2; the match to TRBD1 covers 12 bases. Germline V gene data show CDR1 as ENHRY and CDR2 as SYGVKD. This CDR3 region has 16 residues. V dropped 0 bases and J dropped 7; count of bases not matched to a gene: 6. The CDR3, as DNA: TGTGCCATCAGTGAGTCGGCGGGACAGGGGGCGAGTGGCTACACCTTC. Translation gives CAISESAGQGASGYTF.

This clone was seen only a few times. DNA of the CDR3: TGCGCCAGCAGCAGGACCGACAGGGCCAACGAGCAGTACTTC. Amino acid sequence: CASSRTDRANEQYF. The chain combines TRBV5-1 with TRBJ2-7; 7 bases map to TRBD1. The CDR3 is 14 amino acids. V lost 4 bases and J lost 5; bases outside the gene matches: 9. Germline loops: CDR1 SGHRS, CDR2 YFSETQ.

The V gene is TRBV5-6, the J gene TRBJ1-6; 9 bases agree with TRBD1. The CDR3 contains 16 residues. V lost 0 bases, J lost 7 bases, and 5 bases stayed unmatched. Germline V gene sequence: CDR1 SGHDT, CDR2 YYEEEE. The CDR3 is CASSLAGTGPNSPLHF. The CDR3 bases are TGTGCCAGCAGCTTGGCCGGGACAGGGCCGAATTCACCCCTCCACTTT.

This clone was detected once. This chain uses TRBV4-3 with TRBJ1-2; 9 bases fit TRBD1. Trimming removed 3 bases from V and 3 bases from J; junction bases left unmatched: 5. The V gene's germline CDR1 is LGHNA and CDR2 YSLEER. The CDR3 totals 15 residues. CDR3 region: CASSQTGGRDYGYTF. DNA for the CDR3: TGCGCCAGCAGCCAGACAGGGGGACGGGACTATGGCTACACCTTC.

The chain combines TRBV24-1 with TRBJ2-3; tentative D call: TRBD2 (5 bases). Looked up from germline, CDR1 is KGHDR and CDR2 is SFDVKD. Trimming took 3 bases from V and 3 from J, leaving 12 bases between them. This CDR3 has 15 amino acids. The CDR3 region has the DNA TGTGCCACCAGTGATACTAGAGAAAAAACAGATACGCAGTATTTT. Amino acids: CATSDTREKTDTQYF.

The chain has TRBV9 and TRBJ1-6, with D tentatively TRBD1 (6 bases). CDR3 size: 14 residues. Germline V gene sequence: CDR1 SGDLS, CDR2 YYNGEE. V was clipped by 0 bases and J by 9 bases, with 10 bases between them. The CDR3 is CASSVAQGSSPLHF. CDR3 in DNA: TGTGCCAGCAGCGTAGCGCAGGGGAGTTCACCCCTCCACTTT.

This chain connects TRBV7-2 to TRBJ2-4, with 9 bases that match TRBD2. Germline CDR1 is SGHTA and CDR2 is FQGNSA. This CDR3 has 19 amino acids. With 1 base clipped from V and 0 bases from J, the junction kept 10 bases outside the gene matches. The CDR3 sequence is CASSLELAGGALAKNIQYF. The CDR3, as DNA: TGTGCCAGCAGCTTAGAACTTGCGGGGGGGGCTCTAGCCAAAAACATTCAGTACTTC.

The chain uses TRBV5-8 and TRBJ1-3; possible D gene TRBD1, 5 bases. Trimming pared 6 bases from V and 0 bases from J, leaving 13 bases between. Looked up from germline, CDR1 is SGHTS and CDR2 is YDEGEE. CDR3 size: 15 residues. The DNA for the CDR3 is TGTGCCAGCACTGCGGGACGGATCTCTGGAAACACCATATATTTT. It yields the protein CASTAGRISGNTIYF.

J is TRBJ1-5 and V is TRBV28; TRBD1 might be the D (5 bases). The CDR3 is 11 residues long. The germline V gene encodes CDR1 MDHEN and CDR2 SYDVKM. Deletions cut 8 bases from V and 12 bases from J, with 14 bases between. The CDR3 spells CASSYRGGQHF. In DNA, the CDR3 is TGTGCCAGCTCTTATCGGGGGGGCCAGCATTTT.

A note on this clone: This may be a read error: a much more frequent sequence differs by one nucleotide. J is TRBJ1-1 and V is TRBV7-6, with 7 nucleotides matching TRBD1. This CDR3 spans 13 amino acids. Germline V gene sequence: CDR1 SGHVS, CDR2 FNYEAQ. The junction had 1 base not matched to a gene; V was cut back by 5 bases and J by 1 base. The CDR3 is CASSRDRNTEAFF. For the CDR3, the DNA is TGTGCCAGCAGCCGGGACAGGAACACTGAAGCTTTCTTT.

The CDR3 nucleotides read TGTGCCAGCAGTTCCGGGACAGCTAATGAAAAACTGTTTTTT. Translating gives CASSSGTANEKLFF. This chain connects TRBV6-2 or TRBV6-3 to TRBJ1-4, with 7 bases that match TRBD1. The germline CDR1 and CDR2 sequences are MNHEY and SVGEGT. V was clipped by 4 bases and J by 3 bases; unmatched bases: 2. The CDR3 extends over 14 amino acids.

The chain couples TRBV2 to TRBJ1-3; no clear D. CDR3 length: 14 amino acids. Trimming removed 2 bases at V and 6 bases at J, with 11 bases between. Germline values: CDR1 SNHLY, CDR2 FYNNEI. The CDR3 bases are TGTGCCAGCAGTGAATGGAGGTTTGAAAACACCATATATTTT. Translating it yields CASSEWRFENTIYF.

The chain carries TRBV5-6 and TRBJ1-3; 10 bases are shared with TRBD1. J lost 0 bases, V lost 6 bases, and 9 bases had no gene match. CDR3 length: 17 amino acids. CDR1 SGHDT and CDR2 YYEEEE come from the germline V gene. CDR3 residues: CASTSWGQGFSGNTIYF. The DNA for the CDR3 is TGTGCCAGCACCTCGTGGGGACAGGGGTTCTCTGGAAACACCATATATTTT.

The chain has TRBV9 and TRBJ1-6; TRBD1 matches at 8 bases. The CDR3 extends over 15 amino acids. CDR1 and CDR2 from the germline V gene are SGDLS and YYNGEE. Losses at the gene ends were 3 bases for V and 14 bases for J; bases not matched to a gene: 13. For the CDR3, the DNA is TGTGCCAGCAGCGAGGACCCGACAAAGACAGGGGCCCTCCACTTT. This translates into CASSEDPTKTGALHF.

This clone was seen a single time. This chain links TRBV19 with TRBJ2-7, with TRBD1 identical over 12 bases. Germline loops: CDR1 LNHDA, CDR2 SQIVND (reference sequence). The V segment lost 6 bases and the J segment 5 bases; nucleotides outside the gene matches: 11. The CDR3 length is 16 residues. Here the CDR3 DNA reads TGTGCCAGTAGGATTAATGCGGGACAGGGGGCCCACGAGCAGTACTTC. This sequence encodes CASRINAGQGAHEQYF.

This clone was counted between two and nine times. This chain links TRBV2 with TRBJ1-2; 7 bases line up with TRBD1. This CDR3 is built from 14 residues. Germline CDR1 reads SNHLY; CDR2 reads FYNNEI. Trimming took 7 bases from V and 0 from J; bases not matched to a gene: 5. The CDR3 spells CASIRDRSNYGYTF. For the CDR3, the DNA is TGTGCCAGCATCCGGGACAGATCTAACTATGGCTACACCTTC.